This T cell receptor (beta chain) was identified during a study of cytomegalovirus exposure and HLA in healthy donors. A multiplex PCR was run with 60 Vbeta primers and 13 Jbeta primers. Method: immunoSEQ multiplex PCR; TCRdb's copy keeps in-frame clones and lacks some. Here the sample spans 150,000 to 200,000 clones, approximately 78% being singletons. Notes on the study in general: Associated with HLA alleles at 0.05 false discovery rate in a later analysis were fewer than 20,000 TCR beta sequences. The classifier reportedly diagnosed cytomegalovirus status with high sensitivity and specificity. Most TCR sequences were seen very rarely across donors, but some public TCRs occurred in many.

As to this clone: The target antigen is unknown.

The source of this sequence is a woman aged 40-49 years in good health and CMV-seronegative. Sequenced material: PBMCs.

This CDR3 reads CASSAAQGRFCGYTF. CDR3 nucleotide sequence: TGTGCCAGCAGCGCCGCACAGGGTAGGTTTTGTGGCTACACCTTC. The chain links TRBV21-1 to TRBJ1-2; TRBD1, the table's D call, lacks a check against the DNA. TRBV21-1 is described as a pseudogene. The CDR3 spans 15 residues.